This T cell receptor beta chain comes out of a study of blood T cell repertoires in COVID-19. Study-wide context: The origin of the acute and convalescent COVID-19 samples was the United States, Italy and Spain. PBMCs, B-cell-depleted T cells, or T cells were the source of the cDNA or gDNA that made up the material.

V lost 4 bases and J lost 4, with 13 bases in between. The CDR3 loop spans 13 amino acids. The germline CDR1 and CDR2 sequences are SQVTM and ANQGSEA. The assay was immunoSEQ multiplex PCR, and TCRdb's table has in-frame clones only and misses some. The profile covers 220,000 or so clones, with less than 85% appearing a single time and 3.6% taken by the ten largest. The sequence came from an elderly woman with acute or convalescent COVID-19. The sequenced material came from peripheral blood. The chain links TRBV29-1 to TRBJ1-1; D is uncertain. The chain's CDR3 is CSVALLAGTEAFF. The CDR3 DNA is TGCAGCGTTGCGTTGTTAGCGGGCACTGAAGCTTTCTTT.